Described below is a single TCR beta chain sequence and its context. What it binds is unknown. CDR3 length equals 13 residues. CDR1 is MDHEN, CDR2 SYDVKM, per germline. Trimming shortened V by 4 bases and J by 4 bases, and 10 bases separated the two germline ends. This sample is part of a study of CD8+ T cells in alopecia areata. Whole-study context: Patients remained on tofacitinib for 6 to 18 months and then went 6 months without it.

Extracted RNA was reverse transcribed into cDNA, the sequencing template. The repertoire was sequenced with immunoSEQ multiplex PCR; TCRdb's copy has only in-frame clones and lacks some. The table lists 100,000 to 150,000 clones, approximately 52% of them singletons. Stated treatment: oral pan-JAK inhibitor, 5-10 mg twice daily. The study team obtained lesional scalp punch biopsies and peripheral blood from alopecia areata patients. Notes on the study in general: Scalp lesions, especially in alopecia totalis/universalis, had higher clonality than normal scalp.

The source is a human donor with alopecia areata. The sequencing here drew on CD8+ T cells sorted from blood, taken at week 4, from a patient treated with tofacitinib. The V gene is TRBV28, the J gene TRBJ2-5, with a weak D call TRBD1 (6 bases). The CDR3 coding sequence is TGTGCCAGCAGTTCCCAGGGGAGAGAGACCCAGTACTTC. This codes for CASSSQGRETQYF.